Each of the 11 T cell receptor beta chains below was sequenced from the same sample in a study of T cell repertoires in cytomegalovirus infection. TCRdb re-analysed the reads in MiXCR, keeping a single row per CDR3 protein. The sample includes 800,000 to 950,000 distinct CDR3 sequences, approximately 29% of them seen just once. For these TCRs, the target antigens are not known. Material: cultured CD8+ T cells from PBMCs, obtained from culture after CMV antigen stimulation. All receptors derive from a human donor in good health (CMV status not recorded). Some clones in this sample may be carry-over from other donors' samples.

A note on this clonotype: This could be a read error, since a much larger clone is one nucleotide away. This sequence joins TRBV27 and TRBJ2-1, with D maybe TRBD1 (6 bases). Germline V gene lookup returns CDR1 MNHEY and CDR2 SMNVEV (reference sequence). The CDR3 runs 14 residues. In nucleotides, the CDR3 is TGTGCCAACAGTTTAGTGGACAGTTACAATGAGCAGTTCTTC. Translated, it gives CANSLVDSYNEQFF.

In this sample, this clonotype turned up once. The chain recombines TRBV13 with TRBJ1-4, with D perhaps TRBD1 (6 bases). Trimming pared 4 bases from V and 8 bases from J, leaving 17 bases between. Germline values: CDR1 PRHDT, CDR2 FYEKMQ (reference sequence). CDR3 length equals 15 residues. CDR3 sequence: CASSSVQGSQEKLFF. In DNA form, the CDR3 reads TGTGCCAGCAGCTCAGTACAGGGATCTCAGGAAAAACTGTTTTTT.

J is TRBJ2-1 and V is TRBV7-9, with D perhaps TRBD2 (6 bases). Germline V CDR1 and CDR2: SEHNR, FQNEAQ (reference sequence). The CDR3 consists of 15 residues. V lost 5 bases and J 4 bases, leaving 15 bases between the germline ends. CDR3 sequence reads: CASSRRALTYNEQFF. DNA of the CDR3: TGTGCCAGCAGCCGGAGGGCCCTTACATACAATGAGCAGTTCTTC.

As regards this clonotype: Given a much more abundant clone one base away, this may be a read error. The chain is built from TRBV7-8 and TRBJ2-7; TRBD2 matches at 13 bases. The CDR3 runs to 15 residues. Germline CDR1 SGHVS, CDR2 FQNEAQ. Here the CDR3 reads CVSSLGLAGDGEQYF. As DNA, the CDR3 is TGTGTCAGCAGCTTAGGACTAGCGGGGGATGGAGAGCAGTACTTC.

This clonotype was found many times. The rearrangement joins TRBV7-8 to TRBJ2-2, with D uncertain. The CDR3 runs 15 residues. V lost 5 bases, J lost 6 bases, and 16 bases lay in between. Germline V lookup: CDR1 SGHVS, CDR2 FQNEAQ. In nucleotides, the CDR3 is TGTGCCAGCAGCCCAGAGGTGGGCCGCCCCGGGGAGCTGTTTTTT. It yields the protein CASSPEVGRPGELFF. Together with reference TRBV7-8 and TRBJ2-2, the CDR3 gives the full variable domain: GAGVSQSPRYKVAKRGQDVALRCDPISGHVSLFWYQQALGQGPEFLTYFQNEAQLDKSGLPSDRFFAERPEGSVSTLKIQRTQQEDSAVYLCASSPEVGRPGELFFGEGSRLTVL.

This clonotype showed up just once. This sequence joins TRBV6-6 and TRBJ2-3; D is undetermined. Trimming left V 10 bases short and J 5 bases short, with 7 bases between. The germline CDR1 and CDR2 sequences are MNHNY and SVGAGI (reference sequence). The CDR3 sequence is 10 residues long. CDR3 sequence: CAIAGDTQYF. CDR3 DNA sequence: TGTGCCATAGCTGGAGATACGCAGTATTTT.

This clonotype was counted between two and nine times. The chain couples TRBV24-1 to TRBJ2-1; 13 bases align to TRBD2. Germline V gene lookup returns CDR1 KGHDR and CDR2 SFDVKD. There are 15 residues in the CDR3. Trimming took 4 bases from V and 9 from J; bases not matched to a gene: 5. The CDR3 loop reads CATSDGLAGDSEQFF. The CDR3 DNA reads TGTGCCACCAGTGACGGACTAGCGGGGGACAGTGAGCAGTTCTTC.

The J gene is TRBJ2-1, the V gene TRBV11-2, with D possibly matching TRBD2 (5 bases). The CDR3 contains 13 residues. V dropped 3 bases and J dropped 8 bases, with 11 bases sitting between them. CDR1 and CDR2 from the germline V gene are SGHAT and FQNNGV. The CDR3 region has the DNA TGTGCCAGCAGCTTGGGAGTTGGGGATGAGCAGTTCTTC. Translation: CASSLGVGDEQFF. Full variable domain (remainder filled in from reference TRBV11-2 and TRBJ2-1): EAGVAQSPRYKIIEKRQSVAFWCNPISGHATLYWYQQILGQGPKLLIQFQNNGVVDDSQLPKDRFSAERLKGVDSTLKIQPAKLEDSAVYLCASSLGVGDEQFFGPGTRLTVL.

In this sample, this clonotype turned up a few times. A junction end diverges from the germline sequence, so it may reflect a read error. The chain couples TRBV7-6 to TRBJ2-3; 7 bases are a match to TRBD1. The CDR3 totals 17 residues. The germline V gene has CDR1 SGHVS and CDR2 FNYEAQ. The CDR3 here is CASSFSLSDRGTDTQYF. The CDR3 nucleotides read TGTGCTAGCAGCTTTTCTTTATCCGACAGGGGCACAGATACGCAGTATTTT.

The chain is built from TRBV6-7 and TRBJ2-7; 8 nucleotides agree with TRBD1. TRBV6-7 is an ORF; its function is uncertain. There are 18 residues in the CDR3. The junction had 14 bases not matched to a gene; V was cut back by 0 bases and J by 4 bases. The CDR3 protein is CASSYSIVGTGRHYEQYV. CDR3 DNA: TGTGCCAGCAGTTACTCGATCGTTGGGACAGGAAGGCATTACGAGCAGTACGTC.

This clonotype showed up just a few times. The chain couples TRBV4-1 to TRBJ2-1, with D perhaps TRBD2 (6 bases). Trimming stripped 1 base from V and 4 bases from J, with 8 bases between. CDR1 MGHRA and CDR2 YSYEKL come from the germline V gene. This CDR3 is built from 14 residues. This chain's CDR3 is CASSQGGRYNEQFF. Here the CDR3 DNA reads TGCGCCAGCAGCCAAGGGGGGAGGTACAATGAGCAGTTCTTC.